This T cell receptor (beta chain) was profiled in a study of blood T cell repertoires in COVID-19. Overall study context: Collection of acute and convalescent COVID-19 samples took place in the United States, Italy and Spain. PBMCs, B-cell-depleted T cells, or T cells provided the cDNA or gDNA that made up the material.

As originally analysed: Amplification with reference gene primers provided the estimates of nucleated cell counts. The table came from immunoSEQ multiplex PCR; TCRdb's copy has only in-frame clones and leaves some out. V and J calls plus clone size are reproduced from that table; the DNA served to infer D and trimming. The table has approximately 27,000 clones, approximately 86% seen once. The CDR3 has 15 residues. The germline CDR1 and CDR2 sequences are SEHNR and FQNEAQ (reference sequence). V was clipped by 5 bases and J by 4 bases, with 17 bases between them. The chain couples TRBV7-9 to TRBJ1-2; no definite D call. The source is a man aged 70 or older with acute or convalescent COVID-19. Sequencing was performed on peripheral blood. This CDR3 is CASSLMAGETYGYTF. The CDR3 DNA reads as TGTGCCAGCAGCCTAATGGCAGGTGAAACCTATGGCTACACCTTC.